The 19 T cell receptor beta chains in this list originate from one sample, sequenced in a study of OX40 agonist ivuxolimab in advanced cancers. Assay used: immunoSEQ multiplex PCR; TCRdb lists only in-frame clones, some missing. The repertoire holds tens of thousands of clones, with around 90% as singletons. Specimen: CD4+ or CD8+ T cells sorted from blood, collected in a trial of the OX40 agonist ivuxolimab. The source is an adult with an advanced solid tumor such as melanoma, head and neck, liver or kidney cancer.

The chain's CDR3 is CASSLRQGANGYTF. CDR3 bases: TGTGCCAGCAGCTTGAGGCAGGGGGCAAATGGCTACACCTTC. This chain links TRBV7-8 with TRBJ1-2, with 8 bases lining up with TRBD1. V shed 3 bases and J 6 bases; nucleotides not matched to a gene: 6. The CDR3 is 14 amino acids. Per the germline V gene, CDR1 is SGHVS and CDR2 is FQNEAQ.

V is TRBV2 and J is TRBJ2-5, with 12 nucleotides matching TRBD2. This CDR3 comprises 15 residues. The J segment lost 6 bases and the V segment lost 7 bases, leaving 9 bases of the junction unmatched. The V gene's germline CDR1 is SNHLY and CDR2 FYNNEI. In DNA, the CDR3 is TGTGCCAGCACGGCTAGCGGGGGGGTCATGAAGACCCAGTACTTC. This translates into CASTASGGVMKTQYF.

The chain employs TRBV28 and TRBJ1-1; no definite D call. Trimming shortened V by 6 bases and J by 3 bases, and 11 bases separated the two germline ends. Germline assignment: CDR1 MDHEN and CDR2 SYDVKM. The CDR3 has 13 amino acids. The CDR3 protein is CASSLPGHTEAFF. The CDR3 DNA reads as TGTGCCAGCAGCCTGCCTGGGCACACTGAAGCTTTCTTT.

V usage is TRBV19 and J usage is TRBJ2-3; no clear D gene. CDR1 and CDR2 from the germline V gene are LNHDA and SQIVND (reference sequence). V was shortened by 5 bases and J by 6 bases, with 15 bases between the two germline ends. CDR3 length: 14 amino acids. As DNA, the CDR3 is TGTGCCAGTAGTTTCACACACCCGTCGGATACGCAGTATTTT. Its protein is CASSFTHPSDTQYF.

This chain links TRBV5-6 with TRBJ2-1, with TRBD2 matching 9 bases. The germline CDR1 and CDR2 sequences are SGHDT and YYEEEE. Trimming removed 0 bases from V and 1 base from J; junction bases left unmatched: 2. This CDR3 comprises 16 residues. The CDR3 reads CASSLVAGVSYNEQFF. As DNA, the CDR3 is TGTGCCAGCAGCTTGGTAGCGGGGGTATCCTACAATGAGCAGTTCTTC.

The V gene is TRBV7-8, the J gene TRBJ1-4, with D possibly being TRBD1 (6 bases). The CDR3 is 14 residues long. The V end was cut by 5 bases, the J end by 5 bases, with 12 bases between. Germline assignment: CDR1 SGHVS and CDR2 FQNEAQ. The CDR3 DNA follows: TGTGCCAGCAGCCGAGACACAGGGAATGAAAAACTGTTTTTT. This encodes CASSRDTGNEKLFF.

The CDR3 region is CASSPRDRESTEAFF. DNA for the CDR3: TGTGCCAGCTCACCTAGGGACAGGGAGAGCACTGAAGCTTTCTTT. The chain couples TRBV18 to TRBJ1-1; 9 nucleotides align to TRBD1. Germline V gene sequence: CDR1 KGHSH, CDR2 LQKENI. The CDR3 has 15 residues. V dropped 3 bases and J dropped 4; count of bases not matched to a gene: 6.

This clone is a singleton in its sample. The rearrangement joins TRBV5-8 to TRBJ1-1, with D unresolved. V gave up 0 bases and J gave up 3 bases, with 3 bases separating them. The CDR3 totals 12 residues. Germline CDR1 is SGHTS and CDR2 is YDEGEE. This CDR3 is CASSLGDTEAFF. The CDR3 coding sequence is TGTGCCAGCAGCTTGGGGGACACTGAAGCTTTCTTT.

The chain recombines TRBV7-2 with TRBJ1-5, with 8 bases lining up with TRBD1. CDR1 and CDR2 from the germline V gene are SGHTA and FQGNSA. The CDR3 extends over 16 amino acids. The V and J ends lost 3 bases and 2 bases, in that order; junction bases with no gene match: 6. CDR3 region: CASSFRTGQGNQPQHF. In nucleotides, the CDR3 is TGTGCCAGCAGCTTCCGGACAGGGCAGGGCAATCAGCCCCAGCATTTT.

The chain carries TRBV5-5 and TRBJ2-5, with D unclear. Trimming shortened V by 0 bases and J by 3 bases, and 3 bases separated the two germline ends. Germline V lookup: CDR1 SGHKS, CDR2 YYEKEE (reference sequence). The CDR3 covers 12 residues. The CDR3 reads CASSLGKETQYF. The CDR3 DNA sequence: TGTGCCAGCAGCTTGGGTAAAGAGACCCAGTACTTC. The variable domain in full, completed from reference TRBV5-5 and TRBJ2-5, reads DAGVTQSPTHLIKTRGQQVTLRCSPISGHKSVSWYQQVLGQGPQFIFQYYEKEERGRGNFPDRFSARQFPNYSSELNVNALLLGDSALYLCASSLGKETQYFGPGTRLLVL.

The rearrangement uses TRBV18 and TRBJ1-6; 8 bases map to TRBD1. Germline V lookup: CDR1 KGHSH, CDR2 LQKENI. The V and J ends lost 2 bases and 9 bases, in that order; junction bases with no gene match: 6. The CDR3 is made up of 15 amino acids. This CDR3 reads CASSPIGTGTSPLHF. The CDR3 DNA sequence: TGTGCCAGCTCACCAATTGGGACAGGCACTTCACCCCTCCACTTT.

The chain recombines TRBV5-1 with TRBJ2-2, with 7 bases that match TRBD2. J lost 0 bases, V lost 4 bases, and 9 bases had no gene match. Germline-derived CDR1 and CDR2 are SGHRS and YFSETQ. This CDR3 comprises 17 residues. The CDR3 coding sequence is TGCGCCAGCAGCCAGTCGACTAGCCTGTCGAACACCGGGGAGCTGTTTTTT. Its translation is CASSQSTSLSNTGELFF.

The chain links TRBV28 to TRBJ1-4; the D is unclear. Germline V lookup: CDR1 MDHEN, CDR2 SYDVKM. The CDR3 contains 14 residues. Trimming pared 2 bases from V and 7 bases from J, leaving 11 bases between. This CDR3 is CASSLQSRGEKLFF. The CDR3 DNA sequence: TGTGCCAGCAGTTTACAGAGTCGAGGTGAAAAACTGTTTTTT.

This chain uses TRBV29-1 with TRBJ2-3; D unclear. V gave up 4 bases and J gave up 4 bases, with 9 bases separating them. CDR1 and CDR2 from the germline V gene are SQVTM and ANQGSEA. The CDR3 length is 12 residues. The chain's CDR3 is CSVAPGPDTQYF. The CDR3 nucleotides read TGCAGCGTTGCCCCAGGTCCAGATACGCAGTATTTT.

V and J are TRBV6-4 and TRBJ2-1, with no clear D. CDR1 and CDR2 from the germline V gene are MRHNA and SNTAGT. The CDR3 extends over 13 amino acids. Trimming stripped 0 bases from V and 8 bases from J, with 8 bases between. This CDR3 is CASSDSSLDEQFF. CDR3 nucleotide sequence: TGTGCCAGCAGTGACTCGAGTTTGGATGAGCAGTTCTTC.

This chain links TRBV7-3 with TRBJ2-1, with D possibly TRBD2 on 7 matching bases. Trimming pared 1 base from V and 4 bases from J, leaving 11 bases between. Germline CDR1 is SGHTA and CDR2 is FQGTGA. The CDR3 spans 15 residues. CDR3 in DNA: TGTGCCAGCAGCTTAAGGGGGCGGGAGTACAATGAGCAGTTCTTC. Its translation: CASSLRGREYNEQFF.

The sample holds a few counts of this clone. The chain recombines TRBV6-5 with TRBJ1-5; D remains ambiguous. Trimming left V 5 bases short and J 2 bases short, with 7 bases between. Germline lookup yields CDR1 MNHEY and CDR2 SVGAGI. The CDR3 contains 13 residues. The CDR3, as DNA: TGTGCCAGCAGTGTGACACGCAATCAGCCCCAGCATTTT. Translated: CASSVTRNQPQHF.

The rearrangement links TRBV19 to TRBJ1-5, with D hard to call. Germline CDR1 reads LNHDA; CDR2 reads SQIVND (reference sequence). Deletions cut 4 bases from V and 0 bases from J, with 10 bases between. The CDR3 totals 15 residues. The CDR3 region is CASSSGSDSNQPQHF. CDR3 in DNA: TGTGCCAGTAGTAGCGGGTCGGATAGCAATCAGCCCCAGCATTTT.

This chain joins TRBV6-1 and TRBJ1-2; D gene ambiguous. V was cut by 6 bases and J by 5 bases, with 19 bases left in between. This CDR3 contains 15 residues. Germline V CDR1 and CDR2: MNHNS, SASEGT. The CDR3 DNA reads as TGTGCCAGCAGAGTGGGTACAAGTTCACTATATGGCTACACCTTC. This translates into CASRVGTSSLYGYTF.